This T cell receptor beta chain is from a study of T-cell reconstitution after alpha-beta-depleted transplantation in children. The authors prepared the TCRbeta library with unique molecular identifiers. MiXCR, applied by TCRdb to the PCR reads, yields one record per CDR3 protein. Of under 450,000 distinct CDR3 sequences listed, 10% to 15% are singletons. The CDR3 consists of 13 residues. Germline V gene sequence: CDR1 MNHNS, CDR2 SASEGT. V was shortened by 6 bases and J by 2 bases, with 11 bases between the two germline ends. The starting material was PBMCs, obtained from the stem cell graft. The chain couples TRBV6-1 to TRBJ2-7; D is unresolved. This sequence originates from a human donor who donated a stem cell graft to a child with Fanconi anemia. The CDR3 loop is CASRPDGTYEQYF. For the CDR3, the DNA is TGTGCCAGCAGACCAGACGGAACCTACGAGCAGTACTTC.